This paragraph covers one T cell receptor (beta chain) sequence. Antigen specificity is unknown. The data were taken from a study of shared clonotypes between healthy human individuals. Overall study: The composition of the donors was a couple of women and a few men aged 18 to 49. Findings of the study overall: There were few donors, and this limited the genetic and exposure-history diversity represented.

This CDR3 has 13 amino acids. The V end lost 0 bases, the J end lost 5 bases, and 11 bases lay between the germline ends. CDR1 and CDR2 from the germline V gene are GTSNPN and SVGIG (reference sequence). Genomic DNA from each subset was divided evenly over several immunoSEQ plates. Authors' data handling: Filtering of immunoSEQ junctional sequences could not match full-length read filtering. The data were produced by immunoSEQ multiplex PCR, yet TCRdb's version contains in-frame clones alone and is incomplete. V, J and clone size are those of that table, while D and trimming were read from the DNA. This repertoire shows 2 million to 3 million clones, just over 90% found once; its top ten account for 0.13% to 0.15%.

This TCR derives from a man younger than 30 in good health. V is TRBV30 and J is TRBJ2-7, with D hard to call. Specimen: naive CD4+ T cells sorted from blood. Subset specified: CD45RA+ positively selected. The CDR3 is CAWSVRGPDEQYF. The CDR3 coding sequence is TGTGCCTGGAGTGTACGAGGCCCGGACGAGCAGTACTTC.